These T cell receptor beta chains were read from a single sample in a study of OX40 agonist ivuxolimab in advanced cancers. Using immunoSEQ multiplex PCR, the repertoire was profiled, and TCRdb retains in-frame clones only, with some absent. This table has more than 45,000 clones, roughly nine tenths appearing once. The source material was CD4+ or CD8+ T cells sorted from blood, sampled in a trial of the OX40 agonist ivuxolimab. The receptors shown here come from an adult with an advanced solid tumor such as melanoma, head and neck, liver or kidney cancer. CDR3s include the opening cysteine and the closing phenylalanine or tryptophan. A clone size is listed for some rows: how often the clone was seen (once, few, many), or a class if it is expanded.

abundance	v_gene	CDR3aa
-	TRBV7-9	CASSPSLEDAETQYF
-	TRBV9	CASGVGLAGDTQYF
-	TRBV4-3	CASSQDGLAGFYNEQFF
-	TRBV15	CATSRERVGGPDSYEQYF
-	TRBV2	CASSELPHIAGDGLDTQYF
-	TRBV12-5	CASGQGNGYTF
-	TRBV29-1	CSVETSGSSTDTQYF
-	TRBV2	CASSEPTGGNTIYF
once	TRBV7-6	CASSLGASGRARLETQYF
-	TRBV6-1	CASTRAGVHEQFF
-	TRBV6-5	CASTPGTAYNEQFF
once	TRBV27	CASSFAGGPTYEQYF
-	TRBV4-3	CASSQDRGEGYGYTF
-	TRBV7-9	CASRTGTGPRNEQFF
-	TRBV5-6	CASSLDQDYSPLHF
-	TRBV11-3	CASSLGTFDEQYF
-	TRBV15	CATSRVPPGQDKYEQYF
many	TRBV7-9	CASSPLARLAGGGDTQYF
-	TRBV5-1	CASSLALRYTDTQYF
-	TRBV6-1	CASRLGQGTPYEQYF
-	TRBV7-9	CASSPGTSGRTGELFF
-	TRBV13	CASSPGQGAGTEAFF
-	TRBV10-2	CASSDQVRGHDEQFF
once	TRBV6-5	CASGEGGTYEQYF
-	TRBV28	CASSLVAEVTDTQYF
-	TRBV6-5	CASSYGMGNQPQHF
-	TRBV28	CASSTHQGGHEKLFF
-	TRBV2	CASSELEPGYTEAFF
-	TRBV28	CASSSTLAVEQYF
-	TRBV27	CASRVRDRGLAGVYEQYF
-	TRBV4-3	CASSPSVILAGGIGEETQYF
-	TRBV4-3	CASSQDQGQGYGYTF
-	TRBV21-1	CASKSSVDTQYF
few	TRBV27	CASALSGFNQPQHF
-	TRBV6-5	CASSYGGRAYEQYF
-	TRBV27	CASRYGQGNTEAFF
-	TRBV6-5	CASSHPAGVQETQYF
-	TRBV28	CASSSTGNEQYF
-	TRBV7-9	CASSLASGSGETQYF
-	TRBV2	CASSSADPYEQYF
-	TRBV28	CASSVARNLAYEQYF
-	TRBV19	CASSPASYNEQFF
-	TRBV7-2	CASNPGLIYNEQFF
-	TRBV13	CASSLRGRGLLTDTQYF
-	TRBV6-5	CASSLGLAEYNEQFF
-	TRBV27	CASSLKGGESSYEQYF